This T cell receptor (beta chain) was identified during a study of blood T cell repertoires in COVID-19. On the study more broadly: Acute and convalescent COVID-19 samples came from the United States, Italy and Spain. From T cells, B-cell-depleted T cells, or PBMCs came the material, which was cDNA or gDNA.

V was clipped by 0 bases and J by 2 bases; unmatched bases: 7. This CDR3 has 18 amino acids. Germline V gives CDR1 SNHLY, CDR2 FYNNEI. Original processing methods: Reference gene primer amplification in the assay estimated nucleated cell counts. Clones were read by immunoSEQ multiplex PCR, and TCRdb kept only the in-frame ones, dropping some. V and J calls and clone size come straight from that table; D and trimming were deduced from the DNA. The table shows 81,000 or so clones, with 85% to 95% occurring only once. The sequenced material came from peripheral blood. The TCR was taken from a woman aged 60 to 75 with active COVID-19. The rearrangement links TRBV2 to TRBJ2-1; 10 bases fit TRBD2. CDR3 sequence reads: CASSEAASGSMAYNEQFF. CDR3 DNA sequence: TGTGCCAGCAGTGAAGCGGCTAGCGGGAGCATGGCCTACAATGAGCAGTTCTTC.